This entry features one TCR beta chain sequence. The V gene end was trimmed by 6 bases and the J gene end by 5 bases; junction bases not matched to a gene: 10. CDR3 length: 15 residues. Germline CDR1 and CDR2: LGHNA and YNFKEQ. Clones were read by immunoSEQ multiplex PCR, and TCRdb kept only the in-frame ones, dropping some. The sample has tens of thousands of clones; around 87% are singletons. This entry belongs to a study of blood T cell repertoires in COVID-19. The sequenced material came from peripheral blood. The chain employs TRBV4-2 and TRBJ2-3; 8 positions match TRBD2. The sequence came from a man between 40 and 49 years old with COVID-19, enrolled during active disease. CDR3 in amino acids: CASRVQGAGEDTQYF. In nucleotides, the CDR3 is TGTGCCAGCAGGGTACAGGGAGCGGGGGAAGATACGCAGTATTTT.